This T cell receptor beta chain is from a study of blood T cell repertoires in COVID-19. Study details: Samples representing acute and convalescent COVID-19 were sourced from the United States, Italy and Spain. T cells, B-cell-depleted T cells, or PBMCs provided the cDNA or gDNA that served as material.

Per the original data handling: Nucleated cell counts were estimated from reference gene primer amplification. Libraries were prepared by immunoSEQ multiplex PCR; TCRdb keeps only in-frame clonotypes and omits some of them. Clone size and V and J calls were adopted from that table, with D and trimming inferred from the DNA. Here the sample spans some 270,000 clones, about 89% being singletons. V lost 5 bases to trimming and J lost 0 bases, with 5 bases between them. CDR1 and CDR2 from the germline V gene are MNHEY and SMNVEV (reference sequence). This CDR3 is 12 amino acids long. The chain joins TRBV27 to TRBJ2-7; no clear D gene. This receptor was identified in a man aged 45-60 years with acute or convalescent COVID-19. Sequenced sample: peripheral blood. The CDR3: CASSPNSYEQYF. The CDR3 DNA reads TGTGCCAGCAGTCCTAACTCCTACGAGCAGTACTTC.